This T cell receptor (beta chain) is drawn from a study of Tregs in tolerant kidney transplant recipients. The study, taken as a whole, reports: Findings come from small patient numbers and require larger validation. Tregs expanded with activated donor B cells seemed most donor-specific. Biological reproducibility was not directly addressed, but technical replication error appeared minimal.

Libraries were prepared by immunoSEQ multiplex PCR; TCRdb keeps only in-frame clonotypes and omits some of them. The sample has more than 1,400 clones, approximately 87% seen once. Remarks on this clone: Its antigen is unidentified.

The CDR3 extends over 15 amino acids. The germline gives CDR1 SGHTA, CDR2 FQGNSA. Between the trimmed V and J ends, which lost 4 bases and 6 bases, there was a span of 15 bases. The sample was CD4+ T cells from blood cultured with allogeneic cells. This sequence originates from a human donor in good health. The chain joins TRBV7-2 to TRBJ2-2; no clear D gene. Here the CDR3 reads CASSSGRTGPGELFF. CDR3 coding DNA: TGTGCCAGCAGCTCCGGACGAACCGGGCCCGGGGAGCTGTTTTTT.